The rows below give T cell receptor beta chains drawn from one sample of a study of T cell changes during pregnancy in multiple sclerosis. TCRdb keeps only in-frame clones here, not all; method: immunoSEQ multiplex PCR. The table lists under 100,000 clones, approximately 90% of them singletons. The sequenced sample was peripheral blood, obtained in the first trimester of pregnancy. The receptors were gathered from a female donor in good health, enrolled as a control in a pregnancy study. Each CDR3 is given with its conserved first and last residue. D genes are given only for firm matches. Clone size appears in some rows only: once, few, many, or a class for an expanded clone.

V: TRBV11-2
size: .
J: TRBJ2-1
D: .
CDR3: CASSLYQPSEQFF
DNA: TGTGCCAGCAGCTTATATCAACCGAGTGAGCAGTTCTTC

V: TRBV11-1
size: .
J: TRBJ1-5
D: .
CDR3: CASIRCQPQHF
DNA: TGTGCCAGCATCAGATGTCAGCCCCAGCATTTT

V: TRBV18
size: once
J: TRBJ2-1
D: TRBD1
CDR3: CASSLDRGAYEQFF
DNA: TGTGCCAGCTCACTAGACAGGGGCGCCTATGAGCAGTTCTTC

V: TRBV6-1
size: .
J: TRBJ1-2
D: .
CDR3: CASSQAYRAANYGYTF
DNA: TGTGCCAGCAGTCAAGCCTACAGGGCCGCTAACTATGGCTACACCTTC

V: TRBV28
size: .
J: TRBJ2-7
D: TRBD2
CDR3: CASSRDRGGLVEQYF
DNA: TGTGCCAGCAGTCGTGACCGGGGGGGGTTGGTCGAGCAGTACTTC

V: TRBV4-1
size: .
J: TRBJ1-5
D: TRBD1
CDR3: CASSPLPQGSYQPQHF
DNA: TGCGCCAGCAGCCCCCTACCACAGGGGAGTTATCAGCCCCAGCATTTT

V: TRBV19
size: .
J: TRBJ1-1
D: .
CDR3: CASRTVSMNTEAFF
DNA: TGTGCCAGTAGGACAGTATCTATGAACACTGAAGCTTTCTTT

V: TRBV5-1
size: .
J: TRBJ1-6
D: .
CDR3: CASRPATDSLNSPLHF
DNA: TGCGCCAGCAGGCCGGCAACGGACAGTCTCAATTCACCCCTCCACTTT

V: TRBV7-9
size: medium-sized
J: TRBJ2-3
D: .
CDR3: CASSPVRQVTTDTQYF
DNA: TGTGCCAGCAGCCCTGTAAGGCAGGTCACCACAGATACGCAGTATTTT

V: TRBV7-2
size: once
J: TRBJ2-7
D: .
CDR3: CASSLGARAYEQYF
DNA: TGTGCCAGCAGCTTAGGGGCCAGGGCCTACGAGCAGTACTTC

V: TRBV11-3
size: .
J: TRBJ2-1
D: .
CDR3: CASSLGDINEQFF
DNA: TGTGCCAGCAGCTTAGGGGACATCAATGAGCAGTTCTTC